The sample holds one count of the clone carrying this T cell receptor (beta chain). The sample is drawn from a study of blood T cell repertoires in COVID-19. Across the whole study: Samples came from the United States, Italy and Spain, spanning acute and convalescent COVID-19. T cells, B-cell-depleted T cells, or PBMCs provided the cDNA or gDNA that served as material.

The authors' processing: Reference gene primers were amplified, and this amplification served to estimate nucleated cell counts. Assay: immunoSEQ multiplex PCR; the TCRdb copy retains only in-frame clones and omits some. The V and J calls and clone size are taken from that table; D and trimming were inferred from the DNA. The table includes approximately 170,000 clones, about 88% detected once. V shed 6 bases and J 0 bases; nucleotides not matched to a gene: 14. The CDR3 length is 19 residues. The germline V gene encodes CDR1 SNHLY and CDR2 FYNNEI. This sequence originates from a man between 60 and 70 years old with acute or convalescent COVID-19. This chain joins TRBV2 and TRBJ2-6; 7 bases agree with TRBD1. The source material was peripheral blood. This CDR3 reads CASSPPGQRSLSGANVLTF. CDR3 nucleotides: TGTGCCAGCAGCCCACCGGGACAGAGGTCTCTCTCTGGGGCCAACGTCCTGACTTTC.